This passage covers 14 T cell receptor beta chains from one sample sequenced in a study of blood T cell repertoires in COVID-19. TCRdb's table, derived via immunoSEQ multiplex PCR, lists solely in-frame clones and lacks some. The sample carries approximately 300,000 clones, 80% to 85% recorded once. Sample: peripheral blood. Receptors were obtained from a person aged 70 to 80 with COVID-19, enrolled during active disease.

The V and J genes are TRBV29-1 and TRBJ2-2; TRBD2 aligns across 7 bases. Germline V gives CDR1 SQVTM, CDR2 ANQGSEA. V was pared by 5 bases and J by 4 bases, with 7 bases of the junction left unmatched. The CDR3 is made up of 14 amino acids. CDR3 in amino acids: CSVKGTILTGELFF. The DNA of the CDR3 is TGCAGCGTTAAAGGGACTATCCTCACCGGGGAGCTGTTTTTT.

This clone has only a few counts. CDR3 protein: CSVYRGGAPNYEQYF. The CDR3 nucleotides read TGCAGCGTCTACCGGGGGGGGGCTCCAAACTACGAGCAGTACTTC. The chain links TRBV29-1 to TRBJ2-7, with 8 bases aligning to TRBD2. This CDR3 region has 15 residues. CDR1 SQVTM and CDR2 ANQGSEA come from the germline V gene. V gave up 6 bases and J gave up 3 bases; unmatched junction bases: 13.

This chain connects TRBV11-3 to TRBJ2-6, with 7 bases aligning to TRBD1. The germline V gene encodes CDR1 SGHNT and CDR2 YENEEA. The CDR3 length is 19 residues. The V gene end was trimmed by 5 bases and the J gene end by 0 bases; junction bases not matched to a gene: 13. This CDR3 reads CASSPTGQTGTSGANVLTF. The CDR3 region has the DNA TGTGCCAGCAGCCCAACGGGACAGACAGGAACCTCTGGGGCCAACGTCCTGACTTTC.

This chain uses TRBV15 with TRBJ2-2; perhaps TRBD1 as D (5 bases). The CDR3 extends over 15 amino acids. V shed 2 bases and J shed 6 bases, with 13 bases lying between them. The V gene's germline CDR1 is LNHNV and CDR2 YYDKDF (reference sequence). CDR3 amino acids: CATSRSQGVPGELFF. CDR3 coding DNA: TGTGCCACCAGCAGATCACAAGGGGTTCCCGGGGAGCTGTTTTTT.

There are many counts of this clone. Other DNA sequences in this sample translate to the same CDR3. The chain employs TRBV9 and TRBJ2-1; the match to TRBD2 covers 9 bases. V trimming: 0 bases; J trimming: 5 bases; junction bases outside the gene matches: 6. The CDR3 is 16 amino acids. CDR1 SGDLS and CDR2 YYNGEE come from the germline V gene. CDR3 in DNA: TGTGCCAGCAGCGTAGGCCCGGCGGGAGGGGACAATGAGCAGTTCTTC. Protein product: CASSVGPAGGDNEQFF.

This chain uses TRBV7-9 with TRBJ1-3; D may be TRBD1 (5 bases). This CDR3 comprises 14 residues. Trimming removed 5 bases at V and 7 bases at J, with 15 bases between. Looked up from germline, CDR1 is SEHNR and CDR2 is FQNEAQ (reference sequence). The CDR3 is CASSQESGVNTIYF. The CDR3 DNA reads TGTGCCAGCAGCCAGGAGTCGGGGGTTAACACCATATATTTT.

This clone was detected only a few times. The rearrangement uses TRBV7-9 and TRBJ2-1; 9 nucleotides align to TRBD2. Germline values: CDR1 SEHNR, CDR2 FQNEAQ (reference sequence). J lost 8 bases, V lost 4 bases, and 9 bases had no gene match. The CDR3 consists of 15 residues. CDR3 in DNA: TGTGCCAGCAGCTCCCTCCTAGCGGGATACGATGAGCAGTTCTTC. It is translated as CASSSLLAGYDEQFF.

The chain couples TRBV18 to TRBJ1-3; a weak D match, TRBD1 (6 bases). CDR3 size: 15 residues. The V end lost 2 bases, the J end lost 4 bases, and 12 bases lay between the germline ends. The germline CDR1 and CDR2 sequences are KGHSH and LQKENI. CDR3 in DNA: TGTGCCAGCTCACCAGTCAGGGGAGACGGAAACACCATATATTTT. It codes for CASSPVRGDGNTIYF.

This clone was observed once. This chain connects TRBV28 to TRBJ1-1; 12 bases map to TRBD1. J was trimmed by 12 bases and V by 4 bases; bases with no gene match: 12. Per germline, CDR1 MDHEN and CDR2 SYDVKM. The CDR3 is made up of 15 amino acids. DNA for the CDR3: TGTGCCAGCAGTTGGACATCGGGACAGGGGGCGCAAACTTTCTTT. It codes for CASSWTSGQGAQTFF.

The chain combines TRBV4-3 with TRBJ2-4; 9 bases map to TRBD2. Germline assignment: CDR1 LGHNA and CDR2 YSLEER. J was trimmed by 8 bases and V by 4 bases; bases with no gene match: 12. The CDR3 length is 16 residues. The CDR3, as DNA: TGCGCCAGCAGCCGAGGCTTTAGCGGGGGAGGTGACATTCAGTACTTC. This translates into CASSRGFSGGGDIQYF.

V usage is TRBV24-1 and J usage is TRBJ2-1; a possible D gene is TRBD1 (5 bases). Germline CDR1 reads KGHDR; CDR2 reads SFDVKD. The germline V and J ends were trimmed by 5 bases and 6 bases, with 19 bases remaining between them. This CDR3 contains 16 residues. The CDR3 reads CATSVSVGVVPNEQFF. CDR3 nucleotides: TGTGCCACCAGTGTTTCCGTAGGGGTTGTCCCCAATGAGCAGTTCTTC.

V usage is TRBV7-6 and J usage is TRBJ2-3; TRBD2 matches at 8 bases. V trimming: 5 bases; J trimming: 2 bases; junction bases outside the gene matches: 21. This CDR3 is 20 amino acids long. Germline CDR1 SGHVS, CDR2 FNYEAQ. The DNA of the CDR3 is TGTGCCAGCAGCCAACAGAAAGCCGGGACTAGAGGTTTGGTCACAGATACGCAGTATTTT. This gives the protein CASSQQKAGTRGLVTDTQYF.

This chain connects TRBV5-4 to TRBJ2-7; 9 nucleotides agree with TRBD2. CDR1 SGHNT and CDR2 YYREEE come from the germline V gene (reference sequence). The junction had 9 bases not matched to a gene; V was cut back by 0 bases and J by 2 bases. The CDR3 contains 17 residues. The CDR3 coding sequence is TGTGCCAGCAGCTTGGTGGTAGGGAGCGGGGGGCCCTACGAGCAGTACTTC. Protein: CASSLVVGSGGPYEQYF.

CDR3 sequence: CASSQGPGTSGSMYEQYF. As DNA, the CDR3 is TGCGCCAGCAGCCAAGGCCCTGGGACTAGCGGGAGTATGTACGAGCAGTACTTC. V is TRBV4-1 and J is TRBJ2-7; 14 nucleotides line up with TRBD2. The trim removed 1 base at V and 4 bases at J, leaving 9 bases unmatched. This CDR3 contains 18 residues. Germline-derived CDR1 and CDR2 are MGHRA and YSYEKL.